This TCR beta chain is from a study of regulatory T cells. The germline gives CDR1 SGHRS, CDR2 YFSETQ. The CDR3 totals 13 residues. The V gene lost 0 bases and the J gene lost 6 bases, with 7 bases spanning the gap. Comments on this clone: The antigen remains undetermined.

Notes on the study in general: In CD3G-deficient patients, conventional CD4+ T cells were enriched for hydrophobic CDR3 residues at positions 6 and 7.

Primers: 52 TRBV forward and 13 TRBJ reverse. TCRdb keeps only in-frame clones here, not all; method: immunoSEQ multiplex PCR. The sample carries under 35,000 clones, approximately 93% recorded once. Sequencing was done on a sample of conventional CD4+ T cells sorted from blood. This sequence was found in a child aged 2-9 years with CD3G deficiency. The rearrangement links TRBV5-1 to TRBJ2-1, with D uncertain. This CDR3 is CASSLGLGNEQFF. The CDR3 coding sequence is TGCGCCAGCAGCTTGGGGCTAGGCAATGAGCAGTTCTTC.